This TCR beta chain was recovered during a study of molecular identifiers for immune sequencing clone quantification. Overall study findings and caveats: Effector cells had over 99% of their molecules in clones above 20 RNA copies, while naive cells had under 1%. Identical TCR molecules that share a barcode could lead to an underestimation of highly expanded clone sizes.

This clonotype has just a few counts. What it recognizes is unknown. Germline CDR1 MNHEY, CDR2 SMNVEV (reference sequence). CDR3 length equals 13 residues. Trimming pared 6 bases from V and 6 bases from J, leaving 11 bases between. Methods described previously, with TCR primers listed, were used for bulk TCR libraries. TCRdb independently ran MiXCR on the PCR reads; one entry per CDR3 protein. The sample has a few hundred thousand distinct CDR3 sequences; 20% to 25% are singletons. This clonotype originated in a human donor in good health. Some libraries in this study had Jurkat cell RNA spiked in. The sequenced material came from naive CD8+ T cells from blood, with Jurkat cell RNA spiked in. Subset indicated: FACS-sorted CD8+CD4-CCR7+CD45RA+ naive T cells. The chain employs TRBV27 and TRBJ1-4; D gene ambiguous. The CDR3 loop is CASRKVSDEKLFF. The CDR3 nucleotides are TGTGCCAGCAGAAAGGTGTCGGATGAAAAACTGTTTTTT.